The 16 T cell receptor beta chains reported below all come from one sample, sequenced in a study of T cells after yellow fever vaccination. TCRdb analysed the 5' RACE reads with MiXCR anew, one entry per CDR3 protein. Among 300,000 to 400,000 distinct CDR3 sequences, approximately 12% were seen once, and the ten largest hold approximately 3.4%. The source was CD4+ T cells sorted from PBMCs, collected 15 days after the yellow fever booster vaccination. Every receptor here comes from a man aged 18 to 29 who received the YFV17D yellow fever vaccine.

The rearrangement links TRBV2 to TRBJ1-2; 7 bases match TRBD1. CDR1 SNHLY and CDR2 FYNNEI come from the germline V gene. This CDR3 is 15 amino acids long. Trimming removed 3 bases from V and 5 bases from J; junction bases left unmatched: 9. The CDR3 DNA reads TGTGCCAGCAGTGATCGGGGCAGGGGGAGATATGGCTACACCTTC. Its translation is CASSDRGRGRYGYTF. Supplemented by reference TRBV2 and TRBJ1-2, the full variable domain reads EPEVTQTPSHQVTQMGQEVILRCVPISNHLYFYWYRQILGQKVEFLVSFYNNEISEKSEIFDDQFSVERPDGSNFTLKIRSTKLEDSAMYFCASSDRGRGRYGYTFGSGTRLTVV.

This clonotype has a handful of counts. The V call is TRBV2, the J call TRBJ1-5; TRBD1 matches at 9 bases. Germline CDR1 is SNHLY and CDR2 is FYNNEI. J was trimmed by 7 bases and V by 6 bases; bases with no gene match: 4. The CDR3 consists of 13 residues. DNA for the CDR3: TGTGCCAGCAGGGGACAGGGATTGCAGCCCCAGCATTTT. As protein: CASRGQGLQPQHF.

This clonotype was observed a few times. The V and J genes are TRBV7-2 and TRBJ2-2; the D is unclear. The germline V gene encodes CDR1 SGHTA and CDR2 FQGNSA. V lost 6 bases and J lost 2, with 7 bases in between. This CDR3 has 13 amino acids. CDR3 in amino acids: CASREVNTGELFF. The CDR3 DNA sequence: TGTGCCAGCAGAGAGGTCAACACCGGGGAGCTGTTTTTT. Variable domain in full (rest from reference TRBV7-2 and TRBJ2-2): GAGVSQSPSNKVTEKGKDVELRCDPISGHTALYWYRQSLGQGLEFLIYFQGNSAPDKSGLPSDRFSAERTGGSVSTLTIQRTQQEDSAVYLCASREVNTGELFFGEGSRLTVL.

This chain uses TRBV27 with TRBJ2-7, with D perhaps matching TRBD1 or TRBD2 (5 bases each). Trimming took off 6 bases at V and 4 bases at J, with 13 bases between the two ends. The germline V gene has CDR1 MNHEY and CDR2 SMNVEV (reference sequence). This CDR3 has 13 residues. CDR3 protein: CASRPDWGYEQYV. For the CDR3, the DNA is TGTGCCAGCAGACCGGACTGGGGGTACGAGCAGTACGTC.

This clonotype turned up a few times. The chain has TRBV20-1 and TRBJ2-3; D remains ambiguous. Looked up from germline, CDR1 is DFQATT and CDR2 is SNEGSKA (reference sequence). The V end was cut by 5 bases, the J end by 3 bases, with 15 bases between. The CDR3 spans 14 residues. The CDR3 here is CSALLGHRTDTQYF. CDR3 in DNA: TGCAGTGCTCTGCTAGGGCATCGGACAGATACGCAGTATTTT.

The CDR3 reads CASIQSDTQYF. The CDR3 region has the DNA TGTGCCAGCATCCAATCAGATACGCAGTATTTT. The chain couples TRBV2 to TRBJ2-3; D not certain. V was clipped by 7 bases and J by 4 bases, with 6 bases between them. This CDR3 comprises 11 residues. Germline CDR1 is SNHLY and CDR2 is FYNNEI.

The chain carries TRBV19 and TRBJ1-1; D is perhaps TRBD1 (6 bases). CDR3 length equals 14 residues. V gave up 7 bases and J gave up 0 bases, with 12 bases separating them. Germline values: CDR1 LNHDA, CDR2 SQIVND (reference sequence). CDR3 residues: CASNFGQLNTEAFF. The CDR3 nucleotides are TGTGCCAGTAATTTTGGACAGCTGAACACTGAAGCTTTCTTT.

The chain joins TRBV5-1 to TRBJ2-1, with D possibly being TRBD2 (7 bases). Trimming pared 3 bases from V and 7 bases from J, leaving 23 bases between. This CDR3 is built from 17 residues. Germline V gene lookup returns CDR1 SGHRS and CDR2 YFSETQ. This CDR3 reads CASSWSLDGGTLNEQFF. CDR3 sequence (DNA): TGCGCCAGCAGCTGGTCGCTTGACGGGGGGACACTAAATGAGCAGTTCTTC. The variable domain in full, completed from reference TRBV5-1 and TRBJ2-1, reads KAGVTQTPRYLIKTRGQQVTLSCSPISGHRSVSWYQQTPGQGLQFLFEYFSETQRNKGNFPGRFSGRQFSNSRSEMNVSTLELGDSALYLCASSWSLDGGTLNEQFFGPGTRLTVL.

Only a few counts were recorded for this clonotype. The chain carries TRBV2 and TRBJ2-7, with 9 positions matching TRBD2. There are 15 residues in the CDR3. CDR1 SNHLY and CDR2 FYNNEI come from the germline V gene. Germline trimming cut 8 bases from V and 0 bases from J; bases unmatched to any gene: 8. In DNA form, the CDR3 reads TGTGCCAGCGGGCTAGCGGGGAGGAGCTCCTACGAGCAGTACGTC. Encoded protein: CASGLAGRSSYEQYV.

The chain has TRBV7-2 and TRBJ2-5, with 11 positions matching TRBD2. Germline V CDR1 and CDR2: SGHTA, FQGNSA. V shed 4 bases and J 2 bases; nucleotides not matched to a gene: 12. The length of the CDR3 is 18 residues. The CDR3 DNA is TGTGCCAGCAGCTACCGTCTAGCGGGGGGCTTGCGTCAAGAGACCCAGTACTTC. Translated, it gives CASSYRLAGGLRQETQYF.

This clonotype was detected a few times. The CDR3 bases are TGCAGTGCCATACTAGGCGCGGAGACCCAGTACTTC. It yields the protein CSAILGAETQYF. The J gene is TRBJ2-5, the V gene TRBV20-1; D perhaps matches TRBD2 (5 bases). V lost 6 bases, J lost 5 bases, and 13 bases lay in between. The CDR3 length is 12 residues. CDR1 and CDR2 from the germline V gene are DFQATT and SNEGSKA (reference sequence).

This clonotype was observed a handful of times. The chain joins TRBV10-3 to TRBJ1-5; no reliable D call. Germline V gene lookup returns CDR1 ENHRY and CDR2 SYGVKD. CDR3 length: 14 amino acids. Deletions cut 2 bases from V and 6 bases from J, with 11 bases between. CDR3: CAISEARAGQPQHF. CDR3 bases: TGTGCCATCAGTGAGGCTAGGGCCGGTCAGCCCCAGCATTTT.

This chain links TRBV5-1 with TRBJ1-2; TRBD1 is a possible D gene (6 bases). The germline gives CDR1 SGHRS, CDR2 YFSETQ. V was pared by 4 bases and J by 7 bases, with 17 bases between. The CDR3 is 14 amino acids. CDR3 in amino acids: CASSMGLAGVGYTF. CDR3 nucleotides: TGCGCCAGCAGCATGGGGTTGGCAGGGGTTGGCTACACCTTC.

This clonotype has only a few counts. Here the CDR3 DNA reads TGTGCCATCGGACCCAATGCCGGCTCGCTCACAGATACGCAGTATTTT. As protein: CAIGPNAGSLTDTQYF. This chain uses TRBV10-3 with TRBJ2-3; D call uncertain. CDR1 and CDR2 from the germline V gene are ENHRY and SYGVKD. The CDR3 spans 16 residues. Trimming took 8 bases from V and 2 from J, leaving 20 bases between them.

Only a few counts were recorded for this clonotype. The chain links TRBV7-8 to TRBJ1-3, with unresolved D. The V gene's germline CDR1 is SGHVS and CDR2 FQNEAQ. Trimming removed 4 bases at V and 3 bases at J, with 10 bases between. This CDR3 is built from 14 residues. CDR3 DNA: TGTGCCAGCAGCTACACAGAAATTGGAAACACCATATATTTT. Residues: CASSYTEIGNTIYF.

This clonotype was counted many times. The chain links TRBV4-2 to TRBJ1-6; 7 bases map to TRBD1. The CDR3 consists of 16 residues. V lost 5 bases and J lost 7; bases outside the gene matches: 11. Germline assignment: CDR1 LGHNA and CDR2 YNFKEQ. The CDR3 sequence is CASSSESPRGNSPLHF. The CDR3 nucleotides are TGTGCCAGCAGCTCAGAGTCCCCCAGGGGGAATTCACCCCTCCACTTT.